This T cell receptor beta chain was retrieved from a study of OX40 agonist ivuxolimab in advanced cancers. Germline V gene sequence: CDR1 MNHEY, CDR2 SVGAGI. V was pared by 8 bases and J by 5 bases, with 7 bases of the junction left unmatched. CDR3 length: 13 residues. Libraries were prepared by immunoSEQ multiplex PCR; TCRdb keeps only in-frame clonotypes and omits some of them. The data show tens of thousands of clones, with roughly nine tenths seen just once and around 1.9% held by the top ten. The clonotype was recovered from an adult with an advanced solid tumor such as melanoma, head and neck, liver or kidney cancer. V usage is TRBV6-5 and J usage is TRBJ1-1; 8 bases align to TRBD1. The specimen was CD4+ or CD8+ T cells sorted from blood, collected in a trial of the OX40 agonist ivuxolimab. CDR3 sequence (DNA): TGTGCCAGCCAAGGACAGGGTAGGACTGAAGCTTTCTTT. This sequence encodes CASQGQGRTEAFF.